The 7 T cell receptor beta chains given below trace back to one sample, sequenced in a study of CD8 T cells in ankylosing spondylitis. TCRdb fed the 5' RACE reads into MiXCR, producing one record per CDR3 protein. This table has approximately 200,000 distinct CDR3 sequences, approximately 13% appearing once. Sequencing used blood, either unsorted or a sorted T cell fraction (not recorded which). The receptors originated from a female donor with ankylosing spondylitis or in good health (not recorded which).

The chain couples TRBV2 to TRBJ2-1; 9 bases agree with TRBD2. CDR1 SNHLY and CDR2 FYNNEI come from the germline V gene. The trim removed 4 bases at V and 7 bases at J, leaving 5 bases unmatched. The CDR3 contains 14 residues. CDR3 protein: CASSVAGDRNEQFF. CDR3 sequence (DNA): TGTGCCAGCAGTGTAGCGGGAGATCGGAATGAGCAGTTCTTC.

On this clonotype itself: Just one base apart from a much larger clone, this may be a read error. The chain couples TRBV6-5 to TRBJ1-2; no firm D call. The CDR3 spans 13 residues. CDR1 and CDR2 (germline): MNHEY, SVGAGI. Trimming took 0 bases from V and 9 from J, leaving 11 bases between them. CDR3 in amino acids: CASSYSMGFCYTF. The CDR3 DNA is TGTGCCAGCAGTTACTCGATGGGTTTCTGCTACACCTTC.

This clonotype was picked up many times. V and J are TRBV6-1 and TRBJ2-1; 12 bases align to TRBD2. The CDR3 runs 17 residues. V was clipped by 0 bases and J by 2 bases; unmatched bases: 2. CDR1 MNHNS and CDR2 SASEGT come from the germline V gene. The CDR3 DNA reads TGTGCCAGCAGTGAAGCCCTAGCGGGAGGGCCCTACAATGAGCAGTTCTTC. Residues: CASSEALAGGPYNEQFF.

There are a few counts of this clonotype. The V and J genes are TRBV6-1 and TRBJ1-2; D remains ambiguous. Trimming took off 2 bases at V and 2 bases at J, with 12 bases between the two ends. Per germline, CDR1 MNHNS and CDR2 SASEGT. CDR3 length: 15 amino acids. The CDR3 region is CASSEMSHGNYGYTF. CDR3 DNA: TGTGCCAGCAGTGAAATGAGCCACGGGAACTATGGCTACACCTTC.

This clonotype has only a few counts. This chain joins TRBV12-3 or TRBV12-4 and TRBJ2-7, with D perhaps TRBD2 (6 bases). Trimming removed 3 bases from V and 0 bases from J, with 9 bases in between. CDR3 length: 14 residues. CDR3 DNA sequence: TGTGCCAGCAGTTTTTCTAGCGACTCCTACGAGCAGTACTTC. It encodes CASSFSSDSYEQYF.

This clonotype was recorded many times. The genes are TRBV20-1 and TRBJ2-1; 10 bases match TRBD1. In germline, CDR1 is DFQATT, CDR2 SNEGSKA (reference sequence). After removal of 0 bases from V and 6 bases from J, the junction contained 5 bases not matched to a gene. This CDR3 region has 15 residues. The CDR3 protein is CSARDQGQGFNEQFF. Written as DNA, the CDR3 is TGCAGTGCTAGAGATCAGGGACAGGGGTTCAATGAGCAGTTCTTC.

This clonotype was seen just once. The chain carries TRBV6-5 and TRBJ2-1; tentatively, D is TRBD2 (5 bases). The CDR3 has 15 residues. Germline values: CDR1 MNHEY, CDR2 SVGAGI. Trimming shortened V by 2 bases and J by 0 bases, and 8 bases separated the two germline ends. DNA for the CDR3: TGTGCCAGCAGTTACGAAGCGGCCTCCTACAATGAGCAGTTCTTC. Its translation: CASSYEAASYNEQFF.